Sequencing of this T cell receptor beta chain was carried out in a study of blood T cells in healthy people across ages (dated by TCRdb to 2014 to 2015). Background for the entire study: In model experiments, roughly one uniquely barcoded TCR beta cDNA molecule per two T cells was captured by template switching. To track age-related changes in TCR beta repertoire diversity, the study relied on deep sequencing normalized with unique cDNA molecular identifiers. Donors were grouped into four age groups: young (average roughly 15 years), middle-aged (around 39), aged (62) and long-lived (approximately 82). To avoid experimental bias, donors of different ages were distributed randomly across sequencing lanes. Two additional independent replicas of 1 million unique cDNA reads from the same blood draw were analyzed for two donors (one aged 18 to 30 and one aged 80 or older).

Details on this clonotype: It has no known antigen specificity. Base qualities are missing; no much larger clone stands one base away.

The roughly 39 donors, aged about 6 to 100 years, were systemically healthy Caucasian individuals from Russia. Each donor gave approximately 9.3 milliliters of peripheral blood, collected into EDTA-treated Vacutainer tubes. Ficoll-Paque density-gradient centrifugation was used to isolate PBMCs, with at least 6.5 million obtained per sample. Total RNA was extracted from PBMCs with Trizol reagent, with at least 6 micrograms obtained per sample. The percentages of naive CD45RAhigh/CD27high T cells were determined by flow cytometry on a PBMC aliquot from every donor. The method behind the library was 5' RACE. The sequencer was an Illumina HiSeq 2500. A second PCR of about 7 to 12 cycles was run with a J-beta primer mix and a sample-barcoded 5' primer. A template-switch 5' adaptor carrying 12 random nucleotides introduced a unique molecular identifier onto each TCR beta cDNA molecule. Each sample yielded at least 3 million CDR3-containing paired-end reads. First-strand cDNA was synthesized from all RNA with the Mint cDNA synthesis kit, primed by a TRBC-specific oligonucleotide. All cDNA was treated with uracil-DNA glycosylase and then went through a first 18-cycle PCR with the universal primers M1SS and BC2_uni_R. In the paper's pipeline: For normalization, 1 million high-quality reads, each with a distinct molecular identifier, were randomly selected from each sample. Instead of being binned into consensus sequences, reads that shared molecular identifiers were thrown out. CDR3 identification, clonotype clustering and error correction used MiTCR with a Q25 quality threshold and the strictest error-elimination algorithm. Lower-bound total TCR beta diversity was estimated with a nonparametric unseen species model using Euler transformation. TCRdb cleaned the public reads at Q25 with fastp, built clones with MiXCR and kept in-frame beta chains. Every entry covers one CDR3 protein and lists the most common genes and DNA from its rows. The V and J calls, along with clone size, are taken from TCRdb and not from the paper's own processing. The sample table shows more than 1,400,000 distinct CDR3 sequences, and about 40% are seen once. The top ten clones comprise under 8% of the sample.

The germline V gene supplies CDR1 SGHRS and CDR2 YFSETQ. Reading from cysteine to phenylalanine, the CDR3 counts 16 amino acids. Of the read, only the CDR3 DNA is kept; its 48 bases are in frame from base 1. Trimming takes 0 bases off V and 5 bases off J; junction bases not matched to a gene: 9. Results and caveats for the whole study, not just this receptor: Estimates of total diversity from one million sequenced T cells were regarded as lower bounds and underestimates. Observed TCR beta diversity correlated strongly with the percentage of naive T cells measured by flow cytometry. As age increased, observed TCR beta diversity per million T cells dropped in a roughly linear way, and a significant reduction was already evident by age approximately 40. Bulk unsorted PBMC profiling prevented conclusive comparison of naive and antigen-experienced compartments. The CMV infection status of donors was not known, potentially confounding age-related changes in expanded clonotypes. Compared with the aged group, the long-lived group had more naive CD4+ T cells, fewer expanded clones and increased TCR diversity, suggesting age selection.

The clonotype originates from a woman aged 18-29 years in good health. The specimen sequenced was blood. The chain is assembled from TRBV5-1 and TRBJ2-3, and 7 junction bases match TRBD1. The CDR3 amino acid sequence is: CASSLDGQGVGDTQYF. Here is the DNA: TGCGCCAGCAGCTTGGATGGGCAGGGGGTAGGAGATACGCAGTATTTT.